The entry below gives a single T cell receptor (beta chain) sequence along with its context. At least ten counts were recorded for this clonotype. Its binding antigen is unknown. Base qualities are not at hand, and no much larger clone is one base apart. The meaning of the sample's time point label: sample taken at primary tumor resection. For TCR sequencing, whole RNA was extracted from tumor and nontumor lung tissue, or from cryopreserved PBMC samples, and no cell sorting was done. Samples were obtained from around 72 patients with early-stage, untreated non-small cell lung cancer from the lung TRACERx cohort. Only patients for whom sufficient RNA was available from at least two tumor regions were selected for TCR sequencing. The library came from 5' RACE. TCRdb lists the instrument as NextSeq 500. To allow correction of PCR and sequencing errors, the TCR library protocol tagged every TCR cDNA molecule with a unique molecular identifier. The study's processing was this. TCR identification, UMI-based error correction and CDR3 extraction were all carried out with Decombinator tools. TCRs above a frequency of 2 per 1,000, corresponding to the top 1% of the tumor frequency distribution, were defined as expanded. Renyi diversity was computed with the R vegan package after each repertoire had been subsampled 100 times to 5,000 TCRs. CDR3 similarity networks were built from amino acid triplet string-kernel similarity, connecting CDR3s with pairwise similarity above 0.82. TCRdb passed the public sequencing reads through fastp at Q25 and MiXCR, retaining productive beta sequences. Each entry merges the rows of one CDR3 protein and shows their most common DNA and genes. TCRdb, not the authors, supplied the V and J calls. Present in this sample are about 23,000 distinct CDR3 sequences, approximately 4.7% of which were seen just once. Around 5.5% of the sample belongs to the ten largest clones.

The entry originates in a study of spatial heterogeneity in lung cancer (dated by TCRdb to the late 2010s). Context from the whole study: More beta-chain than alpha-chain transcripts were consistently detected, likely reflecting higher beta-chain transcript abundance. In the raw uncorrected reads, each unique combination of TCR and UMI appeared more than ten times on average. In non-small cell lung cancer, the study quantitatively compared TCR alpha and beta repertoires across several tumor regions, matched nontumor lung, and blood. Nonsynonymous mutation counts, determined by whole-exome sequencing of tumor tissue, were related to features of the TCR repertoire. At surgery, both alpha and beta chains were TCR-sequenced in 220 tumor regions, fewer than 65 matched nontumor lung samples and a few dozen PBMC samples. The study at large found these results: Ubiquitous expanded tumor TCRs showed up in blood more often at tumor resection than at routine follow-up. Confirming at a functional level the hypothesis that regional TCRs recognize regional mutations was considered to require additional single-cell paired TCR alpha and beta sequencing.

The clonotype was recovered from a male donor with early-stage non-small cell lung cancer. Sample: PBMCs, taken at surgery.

The CDR3 region: CASQQGNSGNTIYF. The nucleotide sequence is TGTGCCTCCCAACAGGGAAACTCTGGAAACACCATATATTTT. The receptor chain draws on TRBV7-8 and TRBJ1-3; tentative D gene TRBD1, with 6 bases matching. The germline V gene yields SGHVS for CDR1 and FQNEAQ for CDR2. V is reduced by 11 bases and J by 0 bases, leaving a spacing of 14 bases between them. The CDR3 contains 14 residues, cysteine and phenylalanine counted. The entry retains the CDR3 DNA only, 42 bases that are in frame from base 1.